This passage covers 28 T cell receptor beta chains from one sample sequenced in a study of Ad26.COV2.S vaccination and SARS-CoV-2 variants. Treatment defined: around 19 received Ad26.COV2.S at low or high dose, single or two shots; five or six received placebo; per-sample allocation not given. Day 63 after the first injection of vaccine or placebo was the sampling time. The protocol was immunoSEQ multiplex PCR, while the TCRdb copy is restricted to in-frame clones and leaves out a portion. The sample carries about 680,000 clones, around 92% recorded once. Sequencing used peripheral blood, obtained in a trial of Ad26.COV2.S vaccine versus placebo. The receptor source for this set is a person aged 18-65 years who received the Ad26.COV2.S COVID-19 vaccine or a placebo.

V usage is TRBV11-3 and J usage is TRBJ1-3, with D possibly being TRBD1 (5 bases). The germline V gene has CDR1 SGHNT and CDR2 YENEEA. V lost 4 bases and J lost 6, with 13 bases in between. This CDR3 has 14 amino acids. Here the CDR3 reads CASSSSDTPNTIYF. The CDR3 DNA sequence: TGTGCCAGCAGCTCTTCGGACACCCCAAACACCATATATTTT.

The rearrangement links TRBV7-2 to TRBJ2-5; TRBD2 matches 8 bases. Looked up from germline, CDR1 is SGHTA and CDR2 is FQGNSA. J gave up 4 bases and V 6 bases, and 4 bases lay outside the gene matches. The CDR3 contains 13 residues. CDR3 nucleotide sequence: TGTGCCAGCAGTCGGAGCGGGAGAGAGACCCAGTACTTC. Amino acid sequence: CASSRSGRETQYF.

This sequence joins TRBV2 and TRBJ1-4, with 10 positions matching TRBD1. The V and J ends lost 10 bases and 7 bases, in that order; junction bases with no gene match: 6. The CDR3 extends over 13 amino acids. From germline, CDR1 is SNHLY and CDR2 FYNNEI. This CDR3 reads CATRWDRGEKLFF. In nucleotides, the CDR3 is TGTGCCACCAGGTGGGACAGGGGTGAAAAACTGTTTTTT. Full variable domain (missing parts from reference TRBV2 and TRBJ1-4): EPEVTQTPSHQVTQMGQEVILRCVPISNHLYFYWYRQILGQKVEFLVSFYNNEISEKSEIFDDQFSVERPDGSNFTLKIRSTKLEDSAMYFCATRWDRGEKLFFGSGTQLSVL.

This clone has only one observation. This chain uses TRBV2 with TRBJ2-2; TRBD1 aligns across 7 bases. After removal of 4 bases from V and 1 base from J, the junction contained 3 bases not matched to a gene. Germline CDR1 SNHLY, CDR2 FYNNEI. This CDR3 is 15 amino acids long. CDR3 bases: TGTGCCAGCAGTGGCGGACAGGTGAACACCGGGGAGCTGTTTTTT. Translation gives CASSGGQVNTGELFF.

This rearrangement joins TRBV19 to TRBJ2-5, with D tentatively TRBD1 or TRBD2 (5 bases each). The CDR3 contains 16 residues. Germline V gene lookup returns CDR1 LNHDA and CDR2 SQIVND (reference sequence). V was cut by 6 bases and J by 4 bases, with 21 bases left in between. In DNA, the CDR3 is TGTGCCAGTAGCTTCCCGGGACCCCGGTTGAGAGAGACCCAGTACTTC. The encoded protein is CASSFPGPRLRETQYF.

The rearrangement joins TRBV18 to TRBJ1-1; TRBD1 is a possible D gene (5 bases). V lost 1 base and J 0 bases, leaving 12 bases between the germline ends. This CDR3 has 16 amino acids. Per the germline V gene, CDR1 is KGHSH and CDR2 is LQKENI. This CDR3 is CASSPQGRQMNTEAFF. For the CDR3, the DNA is TGTGCCAGCTCACCACAGGGACGCCAGATGAACACTGAAGCTTTCTTT.

J is TRBJ2-1 and V is TRBV7-8; the match to TRBD2 covers 9 bases. This CDR3 is 14 amino acids long. CDR1 is SGHVS and CDR2 is FQNEAQ in the germline V gene. The J segment lost 5 bases and the V segment lost 1 base, leaving 0 bases of the junction unmatched. As DNA, the CDR3 is TGTGCCAGCAGCTTAGGACTAGCGGACAATGAGCAGTTCTTC. Translation: CASSLGLADNEQFF.

This clone was observed a single time. The V and J genes are TRBV6-5 and TRBJ2-5; TRBD1 is a possible D gene (6 bases). Germline values: CDR1 MNHEY, CDR2 SVGAGI. Trimming stripped 8 bases from V and 3 bases from J, with 10 bases between. This CDR3 has 12 residues. The CDR3 DNA is TGTGCCAGCTCACAGGGAGAAGAGACCCAGTACTTC. Residues: CASSQGEETQYF.

The table lists this clone with a few counts. Other DNA variants within this sample encode the same CDR3. This rearrangement joins TRBV30 to TRBJ1-5, with D possibly TRBD1 on 5 matching bases. The ends were cut back, 1 base at V and 6 bases at J, with 10 bases in the middle. CDR3 length equals 13 residues. The V gene's germline CDR1 is GTSNPN and CDR2 SVGIG (reference sequence). CDR3 nucleotide sequence: TGTGCCTGGAGTGGGAGGGGAGGTCAGCCCCAGCATTTT. This sequence encodes CAWSGRGGQPQHF.

This clone was seen once. The chain uses TRBV5-1 and TRBJ2-6; D is unclear. This CDR3 is 17 amino acids long. Germline-derived CDR1 and CDR2 are SGHRS and YFSETQ. With 0 bases removed from V and 0 bases from J, the gap between germline ends came to 10 bases. CDR3 coding DNA: TGCGCCAGCAGCTTGGATCCAGGAAGCTCTGGGGCCAACGTCCTGACTTTC. Translation: CASSLDPGSSGANVLTF.

The V and J genes are TRBV18 and TRBJ1-2, with 8 bases lining up with TRBD1. In germline, CDR1 is KGHSH, CDR2 LQKENI. The CDR3 is 17 residues long. V lost 1 base to trimming and J lost 2 bases; unmatched junction nucleotides: 9. CDR3 sequence: CASSPQESQGGNYGYTF. The CDR3 region has the DNA TGTGCCAGCTCACCACAGGAATCACAGGGGGGAAACTATGGCTACACCTTC.

A note on this clone: At one end, the junction sequence differs from germline, possibly due to a read error. The chain has TRBV7-7 and TRBJ2-5; 12 nucleotides align to TRBD2. Germline CDR1 and CDR2: SSHAT and FNYEAQ (reference sequence). The CDR3 loop spans 16 amino acids. The CDR3 DNA reads TGTGCTAGCAGCCCCGGACTAGCGGGAAGTGGAGAGACCCAGTACTTC. Translating it yields CASSPGLAGSGETQYF.

The rearrangement uses TRBV2 and TRBJ1-5; 7 bases map to TRBD1. V lost 8 bases, J lost 0 bases, and 4 bases stayed unmatched. In germline, CDR1 is SNHLY, CDR2 FYNNEI. The CDR3 is 14 amino acids. This CDR3 reads CASDRDGSNQPQHF. The CDR3 DNA sequence: TGTGCCAGCGACAGGGACGGTAGCAATCAGCCCCAGCATTTT.

The rearrangement links TRBV11-1 to TRBJ2-7, with 9 bases fitting TRBD1. The CDR3 covers 15 residues. Per the germline V gene, CDR1 is SGHAT and CDR2 is FQDESV (reference sequence). V was clipped by 2 bases and J by 0 bases; unmatched bases: 2. This CDR3 reads CASSLKGQGSYEQYF. The CDR3 DNA sequence: TGTGCCAGCAGCTTAAAGGGACAGGGCTCCTACGAGCAGTACTTC.

The chain employs TRBV7-2 and TRBJ2-1, with D possibly TRBD2 on 5 matching bases. V shed 5 bases and J shed 12 bases, with 23 bases lying between them. Germline lookup yields CDR1 SGHTA and CDR2 FQGNSA. The CDR3 runs to 15 residues. The CDR3 protein is CASSPTRGPGSGQFF. The CDR3, as DNA: TGTGCCAGCAGCCCGACCCGGGGTCCGGGGTCAGGGCAGTTCTTC.

Comment on this clone: This specimen includes other DNA sequences encoding the same CDR3. This chain links TRBV7-9 with TRBJ1-5; D unresolved. The CDR3 spans 13 residues. Germline V CDR1 and CDR2: SEHNR, FQNEAQ (reference sequence). Trimming took off 1 base at V and 6 bases at J, with 7 bases between the two ends. The CDR3, as DNA: TGTGCCAGCAGCTTAGGGGGAGGTCAGCCCCAGCATTTT. Translated: CASSLGGGQPQHF.

The chain uses TRBV5-4 and TRBJ2-4, with D unresolved. The CDR3 length is 13 residues. V lost 4 bases and J 4 bases, leaving 9 bases between the germline ends. Germline V gene sequence: CDR1 SGHNT, CDR2 YYREEE (reference sequence). The CDR3 nucleotides read TGTGCCAGCAGCCAAGACAAGAAAAACATTCAGTACTTC. The encoded protein is CASSQDKKNIQYF.

The CDR3 spells CASSQDPGSGNSPLHF. Here the CDR3 DNA reads TGTGCCAGCAGCCAAGATCCAGGCAGCGGAAATTCACCCCTCCACTTT. The rearrangement links TRBV4-2 to TRBJ1-6; D call uncertain. The CDR3 spans 16 residues. Germline values: CDR1 LGHNA, CDR2 YNFKEQ. The ends were cut back, 0 bases at V and 7 bases at J, with 13 bases in the middle.

The genes are TRBV30 and TRBJ1-4, with a weak D call TRBD1 (6 bases). V gave up 2 bases and J gave up 12 bases, with 22 bases separating them. The germline V gene encodes CDR1 GTSNPN and CDR2 SVGIG (reference sequence). This CDR3 has 15 residues. Here the CDR3 DNA reads TGTGCCTGGAGTAAGGACAGCCCCGTCCTTTCAGAACTGTTTTTT. This encodes CAWSKDSPVLSELFF.

The chain couples TRBV11-2 to TRBJ2-7; 7 bases match TRBD1. The CDR3 covers 12 residues. Germline CDR1 and CDR2: SGHAT and FQNNGV. V lost 0 bases to trimming and J lost 8 bases; unmatched junction nucleotides: 1. The CDR3 region has the DNA TGTGCCAGCAGCTTAGAAAGGGGGCAGCAGTACTTC. This translates into CASSLERGQQYF.

V usage is TRBV11-2 and J usage is TRBJ2-2; 8 bases match TRBD2. The CDR3 loop spans 17 amino acids. Trimming cost V 5 bases and J 3 bases; bases outside gene matches: 11. The V gene's germline CDR1 is SGHAT and CDR2 FQNNGV. The CDR3 region is CASSITSGSVDTGELFF. As DNA, the CDR3 is TGTGCCAGCAGCATTACCAGCGGGAGCGTCGACACCGGGGAGCTGTTTTTT.

The CDR3 reads CASSPDRGSYGYTF. The CDR3 DNA follows: TGTGCCAGCAGCCCCGACAGGGGATCCTATGGCTACACCTTC. V is TRBV11-1 and J is TRBJ1-2; 8 bases are shared with TRBD1. This CDR3 has 14 residues. CDR1 SGHAT and CDR2 FQDESV come from the germline V gene (reference sequence). J gave up 4 bases and V 5 bases, and 6 bases lay outside the gene matches.

The genes are TRBV24-1 and TRBJ2-2, with D perhaps matching TRBD1 (5 bases). The CDR3 runs to 17 residues. V was trimmed by 6 bases and J by 5 bases, leaving 21 bases between them. Germline CDR1 KGHDR, CDR2 SFDVKD. The CDR3 protein is CATSNPVGAAKTGELFF. The CDR3, as DNA: TGTGCCACCAGTAACCCCGTAGGGGCAGCCAAGACCGGGGAGCTGTTTTTT.

The CDR3 is CASSSRDRTPYEQYF. Written as DNA, the CDR3 is TGTGCCAGTAGTAGCCGGGACAGGACACCCTACGAGCAGTACTTC. This chain joins TRBV19 and TRBJ2-7; TRBD1 aligns across 8 bases. Germline loops: CDR1 LNHDA, CDR2 SQIVND (reference sequence). The CDR3 consists of 15 residues. Trimming took 4 bases from V and 2 from J; bases not matched to a gene: 7.

V is TRBV5-6 and J is TRBJ2-4; 8 bases map to TRBD2. CDR1 and CDR2 (germline): SGHDT, YYEEEE. After removal of 4 bases from V and 1 base from J, the junction contained 1 base not matched to a gene. The CDR3 covers 14 residues. CDR3: CASSPGGAKNIQYF. CDR3 DNA sequence: TGTGCCAGCAGCCCGGGAGGGGCCAAAAACATTCAGTACTTC.

The chain couples TRBV27 to TRBJ2-7, with a weak D call TRBD2 (6 bases). This CDR3 is built from 13 residues. Germline loops: CDR1 MNHEY, CDR2 SMNVEV (reference sequence). V lost 7 bases and J 6 bases, leaving 16 bases between the germline ends. CDR3 sequence reads: CASKGSGRSEQYF. The CDR3, as DNA: TGTGCCAGCAAGGGTAGCGGTCGCTCCGAGCAGTACTTC.

CDR3 protein: CASSLWPPAVSSYNEQFF. As DNA, the CDR3 is TGTGCCAGCAGTTTATGGCCTCCGGCGGTGAGCTCCTACAATGAGCAGTTCTTC. The rearrangement joins TRBV27 to TRBJ2-1; D gene uncertain. Germline V CDR1 and CDR2: MNHEY, SMNVEV (reference sequence). The CDR3 contains 18 residues. V was shortened by 1 base and J by 0 bases, with 16 bases between the two germline ends.

The table lists this clone with a few counts. The genes are TRBV27 and TRBJ2-7; 8 nucleotides match TRBD1. Germline V gene sequence: CDR1 MNHEY, CDR2 SMNVEV (reference sequence). J was trimmed by 2 bases and V by 5 bases; bases with no gene match: 5. The CDR3 is made up of 14 amino acids. The CDR3 region is CASSPGQGTYEQYF. The CDR3 nucleotides are TGTGCCAGCAGTCCTGGACAGGGCACCTACGAGCAGTACTTC.